This T cell receptor beta chain was obtained from a study of blood T cell repertoires in COVID-19. Overall study context: Sites in the United States, Italy and Spain provided acute and convalescent COVID-19 samples. PBMCs, B-cell-depleted T cells, or T cells were the source of the cDNA or gDNA that made up the material.

Assay used: immunoSEQ multiplex PCR; TCRdb lists only in-frame clones, some missing. The sample comprises about 190,000 clones, about 88% of which are singletons, and 5% to 8% rests with the top ten. Per germline, CDR1 SEHNR and CDR2 FQNEAQ (reference sequence). The CDR3 is 16 amino acids. The V gene end was trimmed by 7 bases and the J gene end by 4 bases; junction bases not matched to a gene: 15. The sequenced material came from peripheral blood. The receptor's source is a middle-aged woman who had recovered from COVID-19. J is TRBJ1-2 and V is TRBV7-9; 7 positions match TRBD1. The CDR3, as DNA: TGTGCCAGCAACGCGCCCGGACAGGCCAAGGTCTATGGCTACACCTTC. It encodes CASNAPGQAKVYGYTF.